The rows below give T cell receptor beta chains drawn from one sample of a study of blood T cell repertoires in COVID-19. Sequencing was performed with immunoSEQ multiplex PCR; in TCRdb, only in-frame clones are kept and a portion is missing. The sample yields about 180,000 clones, 60% to 85% seen once. What was sequenced was peripheral blood. The origin of the receptors is a woman aged 55-75 years with COVID-19, enrolled during active disease. Both conserved end residues are part of each CDR3. A D gene is named only where the DNA matches it firmly. Expanded clones get a size class; other rows say once, few or many, or leave the size out.

TRBJ1-1 | NA | TRBV29-1 | TRBD1 | CSAHGQGKAFF | TGCAGCGCTCACGGACAGGGTAAAGCTTTCTTT
TRBJ2-4 | NA | TRBV9 | TRBD1 | CASSLLDRAAKNIQYF | TGTGCCAGCAGCCTTCTGGACAGGGCTGCCAAAAACATTCAGTACTTC
TRBJ1-1 | few | TRBV12-3/TRBV12-4 | NA | CASRFMGDAEAFF | TGTGCCAGCAGATTCATGGGCGACGCTGAAGCTTTCTTT
TRBJ2-1 | NA | TRBV5-6 | NA | CASRSGNEQFF | TGTGCCAGCAGGTCCGGCAATGAGCAGTTCTTC
TRBJ1-5 | NA | TRBV5-1 | NA | CASSLGQGGNQPQHF | TGCGCCAGCAGCTTGGGCCAGGGCGGTAATCAGCCCCAGCATTTT
TRBJ2-1 | few | TRBV4-1 | TRBD2 | CASSQDVSGGADEQFF | TGCGCCAGCAGCCAAGATGTGTCGGGAGGGGCGGATGAGCAGTTCTTC
TRBJ2-3 | NA | TRBV7-3 | TRBD2 | CASSLGPAGSTDTQYF | TGTGCCAGCAGCTTAGGACCAGCGGGAAGCACAGATACGCAGTATTTT
TRBJ2-2 | many | TRBV7-8 | NA | CASSLYRVTRGRNGELFF | TGTGCCAGCAGCTTGTACAGGGTTACCCGGGGCCGGAACGGGGAGCTGTTTTTT
TRBJ1-1 | few | TRBV6-5 | TRBD1 | CASTATGTNTEAFF | TGTGCCAGCACCGCGACAGGGACGAACACTGAAGCTTTCTTT
TRBJ1-6 | NA | TRBV5-1 | NA | CASSFDRTPLHF | TGCGCCAGCAGCTTTGACAGAACACCCCTCCACTTT
TRBJ1-1 | NA | TRBV28 | TRBD1 | CASSLTGTGGGTEAFF | TGTGCCAGCAGTTTAACCGGGACAGGGGGAGGCACTGAAGCTTTCTTT
TRBJ1-3 | NA | TRBV6-1 | NA | CASSERQAFSGNTIYF | TGTGCCAGCAGTGAAAGGCAGGCCTTCTCTGGAAACACCATATATTTT
TRBJ1-6 | NA | TRBV6-5 | NA | CASSYLGRVTLHF | TGTGCCAGCAGTTACTTGGGCCGAGTCACCCTCCACTTT
TRBJ1-1 | NA | TRBV9 | TRBD1 | CASSPRTGFGTEAFF | TGTGCCAGCAGCCCCCGGACAGGGTTCGGCACTGAAGCTTTCTTT
TRBJ2-7 | NA | TRBV9 | TRBD2 | CASSEGTSKMVGYEQYF | TGTGCCAGCAGCGAAGGGACTAGCAAGATGGTAGGCTACGAGCAGTACTTC
TRBJ2-1 | NA | TRBV19 | NA | CASSIQGSSYNEQFF | TGTGCCAGTAGTATTCAAGGGAGCTCCTACAATGAGCAGTTCTTC
TRBJ2-7 | NA | TRBV28 | NA | CASSMSLRKQYF | TGTGCCAGCAGTATGAGCCTTCGCAAGCAGTACTTC
TRBJ2-3 | NA | TRBV27 | TRBD1 | CASSFWGQGPRTDTQYF | TGTGCCAGCAGTTTCTGGGGACAGGGCCCTCGCACAGATACGCAGTATTTT
TRBJ2-1 | NA | TRBV28 | TRBD2 | CASSPAGGGSPDEQFF | TGTGCCAGCAGTCCCGCCGGCGGCGGGAGCCCCGATGAGCAGTTCTTC
TRBJ2-1 | once | TRBV4-2 | TRBD2 | CASSQDWTSGNNEQFF | TGTGCCAGCAGCCAAGACTGGACTAGCGGGAACAATGAGCAGTTCTTC
TRBJ1-5 | NA | TRBV28 | NA | CASSLWAGGTSNQPQHF | TGTGCCAGCAGTTTATGGGCGGGGGGTACTAGCAATCAGCCCCAGCATTTT
TRBJ2-2 | NA | TRBV29-1 | TRBD1 | CSVGQGRAGELFF | TGCAGCGTGGGACAGGGGAGGGCCGGGGAGCTGTTTTTT
TRBJ2-3 | NA | TRBV2 | NA | CASSGESTDTQYF | TGTGCCAGCAGTGGTGAGAGCACAGATACGCAGTATTTT
TRBJ2-1 | once | TRBV6-6 | NA | CASSFRVVSYNEQFF | TGTGCCAGCAGTTTCAGGGTTGTGTCCTACAATGAGCAGTTCTTC
TRBJ2-1 | once | TRBV28 | NA | CASSFISNEQFF | TGTGCCAGCAGTTTTATATCCAATGAGCAGTTCTTC
TRBJ1-6 | NA | TRBV18 | NA | CASSVRDNPYNSPLHF | TGTGCCAGCTCAGTCCGGGACAACCCCTATAATTCACCCCTCCACTTT
TRBJ1-6 | few | TRBV5-1 | NA | CASSFGEDNSPLHF | TGCGCCAGCAGCTTTGGAGAAGATAATTCACCCCTCCACTTT
TRBJ2-1 | NA | TRBV11-3 | TRBD1 | CASSPRGRAYNEQFF | TGTGCCAGCAGCCCCAGGGGGAGAGCCTACAATGAGCAGTTCTTC
TRBJ2-3 | NA | TRBV28 | TRBD2 | CASSLDPGLVTDTQYF | TGTGCCAGCAGTTTGGACCCGGGACTAGTGACAGATACGCAGTATTTT
TRBJ2-7 | NA | TRBV5-1 | NA | CASSFTRDTHSYEQYF | TGCGCCAGCAGCTTTACCAGGGACACTCATTCTTACGAGCAGTACTTC
TRBJ2-5 | few | TRBV3-1/TRBV3-2 | TRBD2 | CASSQEGAGGQTQYF | TGTGCCAGCAGCCAAGAAGGAGCGGGGGGGCAGACCCAGTACTTC
TRBJ1-5 | NA | TRBV2 | TRBD1 | CASRDGQGGQPQHF | TGTGCCAGCAGGGATGGACAGGGAGGACAGCCCCAGCATTTT
TRBJ2-4 | NA | TRBV19 | NA | CASSIGIGVGAKNIQYF | TGTGCCAGTAGTATCGGTATAGGAGTGGGAGCCAAAAACATTCAGTACTTC
TRBJ2-4 | NA | TRBV16 | NA | CASSQSGGQTNIQYF | TGTGCCAGCAGCCAATCAGGAGGACAGACAAACATTCAGTACTTC
TRBJ2-1 | NA | TRBV7-2 | NA | CASTREWEGGRGEQFF | TGTGCCAGCACGCGGGAGTGGGAGGGGGGAAGAGGTGAGCAGTTCTTC
TRBJ2-1 | medium-sized | TRBV7-6 | TRBD2 | CASSLALTSFNEQFF | TGTGCCAGCAGCTTAGCGCTGACTAGCTTCAATGAGCAGTTCTTC
TRBJ1-6 | NA | TRBV9 | NA | CASSVGAGNNSPLHF | TGTGCCAGCAGCGTAGGGGCAGGGAATAATTCACCCCTCCACTTT
TRBJ2-2 | NA | TRBV3-1/TRBV3-2 | TRBD2 | CARAGGANTGELFF | TGTGCCCGCGCGGGGGGGGCCAACACCGGGGAGCTGTTTTTT
TRBJ1-5 | NA | TRBV7-9 | NA | CASSFDSTNQPQHF | TGTGCCAGCAGCTTTGACAGTACCAATCAGCCCCAGCATTTT
TRBJ2-3 | NA | TRBV11-2 | TRBD2 | CASSLRTSGITDTQYF | TGTGCCAGCAGCTTACGTACTAGCGGCATCACAGATACGCAGTATTTT
TRBJ1-1 | NA | TRBV7-6 | TRBD1 | CASSLAGQGAREAFF | TGTGCCAGCAGCTTAGCGGGCCAGGGGGCGAGGGAAGCTTTCTTT